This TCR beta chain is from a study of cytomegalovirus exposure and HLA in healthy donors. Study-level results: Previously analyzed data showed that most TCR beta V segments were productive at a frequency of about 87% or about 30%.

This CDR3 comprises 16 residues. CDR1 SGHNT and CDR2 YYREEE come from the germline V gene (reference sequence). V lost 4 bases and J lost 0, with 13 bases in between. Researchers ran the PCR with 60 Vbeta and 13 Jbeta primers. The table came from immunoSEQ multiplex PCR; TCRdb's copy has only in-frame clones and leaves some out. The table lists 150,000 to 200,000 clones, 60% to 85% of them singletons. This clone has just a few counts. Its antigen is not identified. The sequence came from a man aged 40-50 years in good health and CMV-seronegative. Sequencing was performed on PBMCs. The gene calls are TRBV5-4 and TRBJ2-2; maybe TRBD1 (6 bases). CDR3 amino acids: CASSLPDRTNTGELFF. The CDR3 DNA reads TGTGCCAGCAGCCTTCCAGACAGGACGAACACCGGGGAGCTGTTTTTT.